A selection of T cell receptor beta chains follows, all from one sample in a study of T cells in Graves' hyperthyroidism and ophthalmopathy. TCRdb ran MiXCR on the multiplex PCR reads and lists one entry per CDR3 protein. The sample includes 390,000 or so distinct CDR3 sequences, under 15% seen only once; the top ten take roughly 13%. What was sequenced was blood. The receptor source for this set is a man aged 18 to 30 with Graves' ophthalmopathy. Each CDR3 is given without its conserved first and last residue.

J,V,CDR3
TRBJ2-1,TRBV18,ASSQTSGSSSHNEQF
TRBJ2-7,TRBV5-1,ASSVSGESSYEQY
TRBJ2-5,TRBV9,ASSVREAGTQETQY
TRBJ2-7,TRBV7-8,ASRTRAAYEQY
TRBJ2-1,TRBV27,ASRQNRLVTKEQF
TRBJ2-5,TRBV3-1,ASSHSGGLIQETQY
TRBJ1-1,TRBV15,ATSRTGTGKNTEAF
TRBJ2-1,TRBV12-3/TRBV12-4,ASSLGTNSYNEQF
TRBJ1-3,TRBV7-9,ASSPLDVFGNTIY
TRBJ2-7,TRBV6-5,ASSYSGQRGSYEQY
TRBJ2-6,TRBV4-2,ASSQELAMFSGANVLT